Each of the 18 T cell receptor beta chains below was sequenced from the same sample in a study of blood T cells in healthy people across ages. Combining a sample-barcoded 5' primer with a J-beta primer mix, a second PCR ran for roughly 7 to 12 cycles. A single record per CDR3 protein comes from TCRdb applying MiXCR to the 5' RACE reads. Of hundreds of thousands of distinct CDR3 sequences listed, 45% to 70% were seen once; the top ten hold around a quarter. The sample taken for sequencing was blood. These receptors were taken from a man between 40 and 49 years old in good health.

Of note for this clonotype: The junction and the germline gene differ at one end; a read error may be behind it. This rearrangement joins TRBV15 to TRBJ1-2; D is uncertain. Germline V gene sequence: CDR1 LNHNV, CDR2 YYDKDF (reference sequence). CDR3 length equals 14 residues. The CDR3 here is CAISRDRVNYGYTF. DNA for the CDR3: TGTGCCATCAGCAGAGATAGGGTTAACTATGGCTACACCTTC.

This chain links TRBV28 with TRBJ2-7; TRBD1 matches 8 bases. Germline trimming cut 5 bases from V and 3 bases from J; bases unmatched to any gene: 6. CDR1 and CDR2 (germline): MDHEN, SYDVKM. The CDR3 is 14 amino acids. CDR3 protein: CASSPGTGRYEQYF. The CDR3 nucleotides read TGTGCCAGCAGTCCCGGGACAGGACGCTACGAGCAGTACTTC.

The V and J genes are TRBV5-5 and TRBJ2-5; D is perhaps TRBD1 or TRBD2 (7 bases each). The end of the DNA is better explained by TRBJ2-7, so the J call may be wrong. Germline V gene data show CDR1 as SGHKS and CDR2 as YYEKEE (reference sequence). This CDR3 has 18 amino acids. As DNA, the CDR3 is TGTGCCAGCAGCTTGGGTGGGTCTCTAGCGGACAGGTCCTACGAGCAGTACTTC. As protein: CASSLGGSLADRSYEQYF.

The J gene is TRBJ1-2, the V gene TRBV11-3; possible D gene TRBD1, 6 bases. This CDR3 is built from 16 residues. Germline V gene data show CDR1 as SGHNT and CDR2 as YENEEA. Trimming removed 4 bases from V and 4 bases from J, with 19 bases in between. The CDR3 sequence: CASSSSGQLTSYGYTF. In DNA, the CDR3 is TGTGCCAGCAGCTCCTCAGGACAGCTCACATCCTATGGCTACACCTTC.

This rearrangement joins TRBV7-2 to TRBJ2-3; D unclear. The germline gives CDR1 SGHTA, CDR2 FQGNSA. The V end lost 6 bases, the J end lost 6 bases, and 19 bases lay between the germline ends. The CDR3 is 15 residues long. Here the CDR3 DNA reads TGTGCCAGCAGTCAGACTGGTCCGGCTCGGGATACGCAGTATTTT. Amino acid sequence: CASSQTGPARDTQYF. The entire variable domain, with the rest obtained from reference TRBV7-2 and TRBJ2-3, is as follows: GAGVSQSPSNKVTEKGKDVELRCDPISGHTALYWYRQSLGQGLEFLIYFQGNSAPDKSGLPSDRFSAERTGGSVSTLTIQRTQQEDSAVYLCASSQTGPARDTQYFGPGTRLTVL.

This clonotype was found many times. The chain has TRBV7-3 and TRBJ1-1; 7 bases are shared with TRBD1. From germline, CDR1 is SGHTA and CDR2 FQGTGA. This CDR3 spans 14 amino acids. The J segment lost 4 bases and the V segment lost 5 bases, leaving 7 bases of the junction unmatched. CDR3 in amino acids: CASSPGQTATEAFF. The CDR3 DNA reads as TGTGCCAGCAGCCCGGGACAGACGGCCACTGAAGCTTTCTTT.

The chain couples TRBV5-6 to TRBJ1-2; D gene ambiguous. Trimming shortened V by 4 bases and J by 0 bases, and 10 bases separated the two germline ends. Per the germline V gene, CDR1 is SGHDT and CDR2 is YYEEEE. The CDR3 loop spans 14 amino acids. The DNA of the CDR3 is TGTGCCAGCAGCGCGTACGGCGCTAACTATGGCTACACCTTC. Protein sequence: CASSAYGANYGYTF.

V is TRBV11-2 and J is TRBJ2-5; 10 bases are shared with TRBD2. Losses at the gene ends were 1 base for V and 4 bases for J; bases not matched to a gene: 3. In germline, CDR1 is SGHAT, CDR2 FQNNGV. This CDR3 region has 15 residues. As DNA, the CDR3 is TGTGCCAGCAGCTTAGGCCGACTAGCGGGAGAGACCCAGTACTTC. Translated: CASSLGRLAGETQYF.

The chain recombines TRBV25-1 with TRBJ2-1; tentatively, D is TRBD1 or TRBD2 (5 bases each). This CDR3 has 16 amino acids. The V end lost 0 bases, the J end lost 9 bases, and 18 bases lay between the germline ends. Germline lookup yields CDR1 MGHDK and CDR2 SYGVNS. The DNA of the CDR3 is TGTGCCAGCAGTGAATATGAGGGGACCGGCCTGGCTGAGCAGTTCTTC. Translated: CASSEYEGTGLAEQFF.

The rearrangement links TRBV27 to TRBJ2-5, with TRBD2 matching 7 bases. The CDR3 contains 16 residues. CDR1 and CDR2 (germline): MNHEY, SMNVEV (reference sequence). Trimming took 7 bases from V and 3 from J; bases not matched to a gene: 14. The CDR3 nucleotides are TGTGCCAGCACCGAGAGGTGGGAGGGATGGAAAGAGACCCAGTACTTC. This translates into CASTERWEGWKETQYF.

This chain uses TRBV20-1 with TRBJ2-3; D not certain. This CDR3 spans 12 amino acids. The germline gives CDR1 DFQATT, CDR2 SNEGSKA (reference sequence). Trimming took off 0 bases at V and 2 bases at J, with 3 bases between the two ends. DNA for the CDR3: TGCAGTGCTAGAGATATCACAGATACGCAGTATTTT. This gives the protein CSARDITDTQYF.

V is TRBV7-2 and J is TRBJ1-2; weak D call: TRBD1 (6 bases). The V gene lost 7 bases and the J gene lost 1 base, with 19 bases spanning the gap. This CDR3 has 16 amino acids. Germline V gives CDR1 SGHTA, CDR2 FQGNSA. The CDR3 region is CASTETRDTYNYGYTF. The CDR3 bases are TGTGCCAGCACTGAGACCCGGGACACCTATAACTATGGCTACACCTTC.

The genes are TRBV19 and TRBJ1-4, with TRBD1 identical over 7 bases. Looked up from germline, CDR1 is LNHDA and CDR2 is SQIVND (reference sequence). Unmatched junction bases numbered 10, after V lost 9 bases and J lost 6 bases. The CDR3 extends over 14 amino acids. The CDR3 coding sequence is TGTGCCAGCCGGACCCAGGGGGGCGATGAAAAACTGTTTTTT. It codes for CASRTQGGDEKLFF. Filled out from reference TRBV19 and TRBJ1-4, the complete variable domain reads DGGITQSPKYLFRKEGQNVTLSCEQNLNHDAMYWYRQDPGQGLRLIYYSQIVNDFQKGDIAEGYSVSREKKESFPLTVTSAQKNPTAFYLCASRTQGGDEKLFFGSGTQLSVL.

This chain joins TRBV28 and TRBJ2-5; 15 nucleotides line up with TRBD2. Germline-derived CDR1 and CDR2 are MDHEN and SYDVKM. This CDR3 spans 18 amino acids. V dropped 5 bases and J dropped 1; count of bases not matched to a gene: 8. DNA for the CDR3: TGTGCCAGCAGTCCGAGGACTAGCGGGAGGGCCCGCCAAGAGACCCAGTACTTC. It encodes CASSPRTSGRARQETQYF.

This sequence joins TRBV7-2 and TRBJ1-4, with D tentatively TRBD1 (5 bases). The CDR3 runs to 17 residues. CDR1 and CDR2 from the germline V gene are SGHTA and FQGNSA. Between the trimmed V and J ends, which lost 0 bases and 1 base, there was a span of 12 bases. CDR3 sequence: CASSLAPGLGTNEKLFF. The CDR3 DNA reads as TGTGCCAGCAGCTTAGCGCCGGGGCTCGGAACTAATGAAAAACTGTTTTTT.

The chain has TRBV4-3 and TRBJ2-5; a possible D gene is TRBD2 (6 bases). Germline assignment: CDR1 LGHNA and CDR2 YSLEER. Deletions cut 2 bases from V and 4 bases from J, with 17 bases between. This CDR3 spans 16 amino acids. This CDR3 reads CASSQNSGLPGETQYF. The DNA for the CDR3 is TGCGCCAGCAGCCAAAATAGCGGACTCCCTGGAGAGACCCAGTACTTC.

This clonotype was counted once. The chain recombines TRBV3-1 with TRBJ2-7, with 8 bases lining up with TRBD2. The CDR3 covers 14 residues. Germline V CDR1 and CDR2: LGHDT, YNNKEL (reference sequence). V shed 2 bases and J 4 bases; nucleotides not matched to a gene: 4. The CDR3 nucleotides are TGTGCCAGCAGCCAATCCGGACTAGCTTACGAGCAGTACTTC. Translating it yields CASSQSGLAYEQYF.

The J gene is TRBJ2-1, the V gene TRBV28; D is unclear. The CDR3 totals 15 residues. The V and J ends lost 4 bases and 6 bases respectively, with 16 bases between them. Germline V gene sequence: CDR1 MDHEN, CDR2 SYDVKM. Here the CDR3 DNA reads TGTGCCAGCAGTTCCCCTCAAGTGCAGTCCAATGAGCAGTTCTTC. This translates into CASSSPQVQSNEQFF.